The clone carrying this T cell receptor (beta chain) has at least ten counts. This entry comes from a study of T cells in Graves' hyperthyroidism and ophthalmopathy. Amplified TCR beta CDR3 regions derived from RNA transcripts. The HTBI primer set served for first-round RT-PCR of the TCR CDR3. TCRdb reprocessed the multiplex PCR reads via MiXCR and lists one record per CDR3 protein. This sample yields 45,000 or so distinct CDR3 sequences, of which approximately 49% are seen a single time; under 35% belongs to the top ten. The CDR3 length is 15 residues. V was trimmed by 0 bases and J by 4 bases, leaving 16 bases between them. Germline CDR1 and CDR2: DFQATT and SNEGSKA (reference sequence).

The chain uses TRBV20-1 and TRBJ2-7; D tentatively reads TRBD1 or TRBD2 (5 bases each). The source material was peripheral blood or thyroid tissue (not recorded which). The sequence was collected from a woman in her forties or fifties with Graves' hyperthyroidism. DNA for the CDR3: TGCAGTGCTAGAGATTTGGGGGAGCGGTTTTACGAGCAGTACTTC. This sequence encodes CSARDLGERFYEQYF.